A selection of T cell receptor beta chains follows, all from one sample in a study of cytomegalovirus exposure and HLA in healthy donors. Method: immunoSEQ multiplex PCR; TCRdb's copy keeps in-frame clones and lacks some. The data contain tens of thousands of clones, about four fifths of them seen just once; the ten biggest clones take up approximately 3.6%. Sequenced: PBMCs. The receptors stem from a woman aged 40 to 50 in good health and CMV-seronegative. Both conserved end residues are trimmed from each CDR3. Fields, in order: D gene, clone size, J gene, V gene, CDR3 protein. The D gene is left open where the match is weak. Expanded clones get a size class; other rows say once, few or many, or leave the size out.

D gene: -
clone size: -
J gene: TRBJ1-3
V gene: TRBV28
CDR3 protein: ASSSGQVAGNTIY

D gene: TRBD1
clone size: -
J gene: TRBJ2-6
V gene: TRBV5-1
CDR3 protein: ASSLRAGTALSGANVLT

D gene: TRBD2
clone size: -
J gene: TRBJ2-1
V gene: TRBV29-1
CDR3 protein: SVGGLGGGNEQF

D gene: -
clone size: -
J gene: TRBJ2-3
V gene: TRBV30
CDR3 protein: AWSRDSADTQY

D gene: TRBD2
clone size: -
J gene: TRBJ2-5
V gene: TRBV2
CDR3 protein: ASSNSGGNQETQY

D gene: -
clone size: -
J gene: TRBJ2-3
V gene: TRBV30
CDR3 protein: AAPVGQGSTDTQY

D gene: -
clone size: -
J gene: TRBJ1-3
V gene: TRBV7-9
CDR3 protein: ASSLLGTAGAGNTIY

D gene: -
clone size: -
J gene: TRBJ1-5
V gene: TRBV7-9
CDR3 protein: ASSLTGDQPQH

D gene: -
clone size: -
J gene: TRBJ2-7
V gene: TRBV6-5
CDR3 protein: ASRRRASSYEQY

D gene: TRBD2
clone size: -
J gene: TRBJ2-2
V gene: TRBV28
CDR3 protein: ASSFGGSRVGGELF

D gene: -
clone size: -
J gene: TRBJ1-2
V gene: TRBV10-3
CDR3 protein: AISESREGGYT

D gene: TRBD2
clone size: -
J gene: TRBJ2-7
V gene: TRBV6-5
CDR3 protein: ASSFSSGAYSYEQY

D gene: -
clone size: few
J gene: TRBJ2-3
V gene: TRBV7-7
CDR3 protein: ASSPFYSSTDTQY

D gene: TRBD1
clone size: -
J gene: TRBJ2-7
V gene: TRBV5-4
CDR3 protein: ASSLLGEEAGGNEQY